These T cell receptor beta chains were read from a single sample in a study of naive and memory T cell subsets. TCRdb re-called the UMI-ligation and nested PCR reads with MiXCR, one entry per CDR3 protein. The sample includes around 83,000 distinct CDR3 sequences, approximately 11% of them seen just once. Sequenced input: naive CD4+ T cells from blood. The receptors stem from a human donor in good health. CDR3s include the opening cysteine and the closing phenylalanine or tryptophan. Each record gives: J gene, V gene, D gene, clone size, CDR3 DNA, CDR3 protein. The D gene is left open where the match is weak. Clone size is shown for a subset of rows, as once, few, many or a class of expanded clone.

j_gene: TRBJ2-1; v_gene: TRBV7-2; d_gene: NA; abundance: NA; CDR3nt: TGTGCCAGCAGCTCCTCCCGGGACAATGAGCAGTTCTTC; CDR3aa: CASSSSRDNEQFF
j_gene: TRBJ1-2; v_gene: TRBV7-8; d_gene: NA; abundance: NA; CDR3nt: TGTGCCAGCAGCTTAGCTCCGGCAGCCACCCTCTATGGCTACACCTTC; CDR3aa: CASSLAPAATLYGYTF
j_gene: TRBJ2-1; v_gene: TRBV11-2; d_gene: NA; abundance: few; CDR3nt: TGTGCCAGCAGCCTGGGACCACCCTCCCACAATGAGCAGTTCTTC; CDR3aa: CASSLGPPSHNEQFF
j_gene: TRBJ1-1; v_gene: TRBV20-1; d_gene: NA; abundance: NA; CDR3nt: TGCAGTGCTAGCGAGGAGATTAACACTGAAGCTTTCTTT; CDR3aa: CSASEEINTEAFF
j_gene: TRBJ2-2; v_gene: TRBV28; d_gene: NA; abundance: many; CDR3nt: TGTGCCAGCAGTTCGGCGACAGAGTCGAACACCGGGGAGCTGTTTTTT; CDR3aa: CASSSATESNTGELFF
j_gene: TRBJ2-7; v_gene: TRBV3-2; d_gene: NA; abundance: NA; CDR3nt: TGTGCCAGCAGCCAAGATCGGAATAGCACCCGCTCCTACGAGCAGTACTTC; CDR3aa: CASSQDRNSTRSYEQYF
j_gene: TRBJ1-2; v_gene: TRBV7-3; d_gene: NA; abundance: NA; CDR3nt: TGTGCCAGCAGCCCAGGACAGTTTAATGGCTACACCTTC; CDR3aa: CASSPGQFNGYTF
j_gene: TRBJ2-1; v_gene: TRBV11-3; d_gene: TRBD2; abundance: many; CDR3nt: TGTGCCAGCAGCTCTGGGACTAGCGGTTCGACGAGCTCCTACAATGAGCAGTTCTTC; CDR3aa: CASSSGTSGSTSSYNEQFF
j_gene: TRBJ2-3; v_gene: TRBV18; d_gene: NA; abundance: few; CDR3nt: TGTGCCAGCTCACCGACAGCGACTAGCACAGATACGCAGTATTTT; CDR3aa: CASSPTATSTDTQYF
j_gene: TRBJ2-1; v_gene: TRBV5-1; d_gene: NA; abundance: many; CDR3nt: TGCGCCAGCAGCTTAAACCAGATGAACAATGAGCAGTTCTTC; CDR3aa: CASSLNQMNNEQFF
j_gene: TRBJ2-1; v_gene: TRBV5-1; d_gene: NA; abundance: few; CDR3nt: TGCGCCAGCAGCTTAGCCAGCGGGTACAATGAGCAGTTCTTC; CDR3aa: CASSLASGYNEQFF
j_gene: TRBJ1-5; v_gene: TRBV5-1; d_gene: TRBD1; abundance: many; CDR3nt: TGCGCCAGCTCGGAACAGGGGGGGAGCAATCAGCCCCAGCATTTT; CDR3aa: CASSEQGGSNQPQHF
j_gene: TRBJ2-7; v_gene: TRBV28; d_gene: NA; abundance: many; CDR3nt: TGTGCCAGCAACTTTAATAGGAGGGAGCAGTACTTC; CDR3aa: CASNFNRREQYF
j_gene: TRBJ2-3; v_gene: TRBV19; d_gene: NA; abundance: many; CDR3nt: TGTGCCAGTAGTATAACAGCAGCCACAGATACGCAGTATTTT; CDR3aa: CASSITAATDTQYF
j_gene: TRBJ1-6; v_gene: TRBV6-5; d_gene: NA; abundance: few; CDR3nt: TGTGCCAGCAGTTACCGGAGCTCCTATAATTCACCCCTCCACTTT; CDR3aa: CASSYRSSYNSPLHF
j_gene: TRBJ2-7; v_gene: TRBV7-9; d_gene: NA; abundance: many; CDR3nt: TGTGCCAGCAGCGTTGGACAGCCCAGCTCCTACGAGCAGTACTTC; CDR3aa: CASSVGQPSSYEQYF
j_gene: TRBJ1-6; v_gene: TRBV7-9; d_gene: TRBD1; abundance: many; CDR3nt: TGTGCCAGCAGCCTACAGGGTATTGGGACAGATTCACCCCTCCACTTT; CDR3aa: CASSLQGIGTDSPLHF
j_gene: TRBJ2-7; v_gene: TRBV4-2; d_gene: TRBD2; abundance: NA; CDR3nt: TGTGCCAGCAGTTTTTCCGGGACTAAAAGCTCCTACGAGCAGTACTTC; CDR3aa: CASSFSGTKSSYEQYF
j_gene: TRBJ2-5; v_gene: TRBV6-5; d_gene: NA; abundance: NA; CDR3nt: TGTGCCAGCAGTTACGGGGGGGCCTTTGAGACCCAGTACTTC; CDR3aa: CASSYGGAFETQYF
j_gene: TRBJ2-1; v_gene: TRBV29-1; d_gene: NA; abundance: many; CDR3nt: TGCAGCGTTGAAGGGTCCAAGGTGGATCGGTTCTTC; CDR3aa: CSVEGSKVDRFF
j_gene: TRBJ2-3; v_gene: TRBV5-1; d_gene: NA; abundance: many; CDR3nt: TGCGCCAGCAGCTTGGCCCGCAGGGGGGGGAGCACAGATACGCAGTATTTT; CDR3aa: CASSLARRGGSTDTQYF
j_gene: TRBJ2-7; v_gene: TRBV7-3; d_gene: NA; abundance: few; CDR3nt: TGTGCCAGCAGCCAAGCGGACTCAACCTACGAGCAGTACTTC; CDR3aa: CASSQADSTYEQYF
j_gene: TRBJ2-5; v_gene: TRBV7-2; d_gene: NA; abundance: NA; CDR3nt: TGTGCCAGCAGCTTAGCGCAAGGTCTCGCGTCGGAGACCCAGTACTTC; CDR3aa: CASSLAQGLASETQYF
j_gene: TRBJ1-5; v_gene: TRBV7-8; d_gene: TRBD1; abundance: NA; CDR3nt: TGTGCCAGCAGCCGTCTCTCGGACCTACAGGGGAAGCCCCAGCATTTT; CDR3aa: CASSRLSDLQGKPQHF
j_gene: TRBJ1-2; v_gene: TRBV9; d_gene: NA; abundance: few; CDR3nt: TGTGCCAGCAGCGTGAACAGGGATGCTAACTATGGCTACACCTTC; CDR3aa: CASSVNRDANYGYTF
j_gene: TRBJ1-4; v_gene: TRBV7-9; d_gene: TRBD1; abundance: NA; CDR3nt: TGTGCCACCGCGGACAGGGCGAAACTGTTTTTT; CDR3aa: CATADRAKLFF
j_gene: TRBJ1-1; v_gene: TRBV6-2/TRBV6-3; d_gene: TRBD1; abundance: NA; CDR3nt: TGTGCCAGCGGACAGGGGCCTGAAGCTTTCTTT; CDR3aa: CASGQGPEAFF
j_gene: TRBJ1-1; v_gene: TRBV2; d_gene: NA; abundance: NA; CDR3nt: TGTGCCAGCAGTCTCGACAGCTACACTGAAGCTTTCTTT; CDR3aa: CASSLDSYTEAFF
j_gene: TRBJ1-1; v_gene: TRBV25-1; d_gene: NA; abundance: NA; CDR3nt: TGTGCCAGCAGTGAAGGGGGCAGGATCCCTGAAGCTTTCTTT; CDR3aa: CASSEGGRIPEAFF
j_gene: TRBJ2-7; v_gene: TRBV18; d_gene: NA; abundance: NA; CDR3nt: TGTGCCAGCTCACCTGCGGCGGGGGCAGGGCAGGAGCAGTACTTC; CDR3aa: CASSPAAGAGQEQYF
j_gene: TRBJ1-6; v_gene: TRBV4-2; d_gene: NA; abundance: NA; CDR3nt: TGTGCCAGCAGCCAAGAAGCCCACCTTATCCCCCACTTT; CDR3aa: CASSQEAHLIPHF
j_gene: TRBJ1-1; v_gene: TRBV6-6; d_gene: NA; abundance: many; CDR3nt: TGTGCCAGCAGTCTAACAGGGATAACGATGAACACTGAAGCTTTCTTT; CDR3aa: CASSLTGITMNTEAFF
j_gene: TRBJ2-7; v_gene: TRBV12-3/TRBV12-4; d_gene: TRBD1; abundance: few; CDR3nt: TGTGCCAGCAGTTTTGGGCAGGGGGCAATCGAGCAGTACTTC; CDR3aa: CASSFGQGAIEQYF
j_gene: TRBJ2-5; v_gene: TRBV29-1; d_gene: NA; abundance: many; CDR3nt: TGCAGCGTCGAAAAGTTAAGGTTGCCCCAAGAGACCCAGTACTTC; CDR3aa: CSVEKLRLPQETQYF
j_gene: TRBJ2-7; v_gene: TRBV20-1; d_gene: NA; abundance: NA; CDR3nt: TGCAGTGCTAGGGGGACACCCGATTCAGTCGAGCAGTACTTC; CDR3aa: CSARGTPDSVEQYF
j_gene: TRBJ2-1; v_gene: TRBV2; d_gene: TRBD2; abundance: few; CDR3nt: TGTGCCACAATTTTAGCGGGAGGGCCCGGCAATGAGCAGTTCTTC; CDR3aa: CATILAGGPGNEQFF
j_gene: TRBJ1-5; v_gene: TRBV6-2/TRBV6-3; d_gene: NA; abundance: few; CDR3nt: TGTGCCAGCAGTCCGCTTGCCCTGGGGGTTCAGCCCCAGCATTTT; CDR3aa: CASSPLALGVQPQHF
j_gene: TRBJ2-2; v_gene: TRBV28; d_gene: NA; abundance: NA; CDR3nt: TGTGCCAGCAGAATAAACACCGGGGAGCTGTTTTTT; CDR3aa: CASRINTGELFF
j_gene: TRBJ2-5; v_gene: TRBV4-2; d_gene: NA; abundance: many; CDR3nt: TGTGCCAGCAGCCAAGGGGAGGCTGGGGAGACCCAGTACTTC; CDR3aa: CASSQGEAGETQYF
j_gene: TRBJ2-3; v_gene: TRBV7-2; d_gene: NA; abundance: few; CDR3nt: TGTGCCAGCAGCTTAGGCTTTTCCCTAATACCGTCTAGCACAGATACGCAGTATTTT; CDR3aa: CASSLGFSLIPSSTDTQYF
j_gene: TRBJ2-7; v_gene: TRBV7-2; d_gene: TRBD2; abundance: few; CDR3nt: TGTGCCAGCAGTCAGACCTTAGCGGGAGGGCCAGGCGAGCAGTACTTC; CDR3aa: CASSQTLAGGPGEQYF
j_gene: TRBJ2-3; v_gene: TRBV7-2; d_gene: TRBD2; abundance: few; CDR3nt: TGTGCCAGCAGCTTAAAACTAGCGGGGATCACAGATACGCAGTATTTT; CDR3aa: CASSLKLAGITDTQYF